These 19 T cell receptor beta chains came from one sample sequenced in a study of T-cell memory formation after mild COVID-19. TCRdb recomputed calls from the 5' RACE reads with MiXCR, one row per CDR3 protein. The data hold 350,000 or so distinct CDR3 sequences, with 13% observed a single time. Material for sequencing was PBMCs or a T cell subset sorted from them (not recorded which). These receptors all come from a man younger than 35 who had mild COVID-19 (a few samples of this study predate the infection). Cell type and time point are not known.

In this sample, this clonotype turned up a few times. This chain joins TRBV12-3 or TRBV12-4 and TRBJ1-5; D unclear. This CDR3 comprises 15 residues. Trimming cost V 3 bases and J 0 bases, with 9 bases left between them. The CDR3 sequence: CASSFRRSSNQPQHF. CDR3 bases: TGTGCCAGCAGTTTCCGGCGTTCTAGCAATCAGCCCCAGCATTTT.

This clonotype was picked up many times. This chain uses TRBV29-1 with TRBJ2-1; D is unresolved. Per the germline V gene, CDR1 is SQVTM and CDR2 is ANQGSEA. This CDR3 contains 12 residues. Trimming took 6 bases from V and 5 from J, leaving 11 bases between them. The CDR3 is CSVRPRNNEQFF. Here the CDR3 DNA reads TGCAGCGTACGACCGAGAAACAATGAGCAGTTCTTC.

This chain links TRBV6-2 or TRBV6-3 with TRBJ2-7; D is tentatively TRBD1 or TRBD2 (5 bases each). The CDR3 length is 16 residues. Trimming cost V 0 bases and J 1 base, with 13 bases left between them. Germline-derived CDR1 and CDR2 are MNHEY and SVGEGT. CDR3 DNA sequence: TGTGCCAGCAGTTACTCGGAAGGGACCCCTTCCTACGAGCAGTACTTC. It translates to CASSYSEGTPSYEQYF.

The gene calls are TRBV7-9 and TRBJ2-7, with 15 bases identical to TRBD2. The CDR3 covers 14 residues. The J segment lost 9 bases and the V segment lost 3 bases, leaving 3 bases of the junction unmatched. The germline V gene encodes CDR1 SEHNR and CDR2 FQNEAQ (reference sequence). CDR3 sequence: CASSLGLAGGRQYV. The CDR3 bases are TGTGCCAGCAGCTTGGGACTAGCGGGGGGAAGGCAGTACGTC.

This clonotype turned up a few times. This chain connects TRBV29-1 to TRBJ1-5; TRBD1 matches 9 bases. The V segment lost 7 bases and the J segment 7 bases; nucleotides outside the gene matches: 5. Germline-derived CDR1 and CDR2 are SQVTM and ANQGSEA. The CDR3 covers 12 residues. CDR3 region: CSAGQGLQPQHF. In DNA, the CDR3 is TGCAGCGCGGGACAGGGTTTACAGCCCCAGCATTTT.

The sample holds a few counts of this clonotype. This chain joins TRBV18 and TRBJ1-2; D uncertain. Germline V lookup: CDR1 KGHSH, CDR2 LQKENI. This CDR3 has 15 amino acids. The V and J ends lost 3 bases and 0 bases respectively, with 11 bases between them. The CDR3 region has the DNA TGTGCCAGCTCACCTCTCGACGTAGCTAACTATGGCTACACCTTC. Its protein is CASSPLDVANYGYTF.

This chain uses TRBV6-5 with TRBJ1-2; the match to TRBD1 covers 8 bases. Trimming removed 0 bases from V and 3 bases from J; junction bases left unmatched: 9. Germline assignment: CDR1 MNHEY and CDR2 SVGAGI. CDR3 length: 17 residues. CDR3 bases: TGTGCCAGCAGTTACTCCATAGACCGGGACAGGTACTATGGCTACACCTTC. It encodes CASSYSIDRDRYYGYTF.

The chain is built from TRBV5-1 and TRBJ2-5; D remains ambiguous. This CDR3 spans 15 amino acids. Germline CDR1 is SGHRS and CDR2 is YFSETQ. Trimming pared 1 base from V and 3 bases from J, leaving 13 bases between. The CDR3 is CASSLWLTEEETQYF. The CDR3 nucleotides read TGCGCCAGCAGCTTGTGGTTAACAGAAGAAGAGACCCAGTACTTC.

This clonotype was detected only a few times. The chain uses TRBV7-2 and TRBJ1-3, with D hard to call. This CDR3 is built from 16 residues. The ends were cut back, 2 bases at V and 1 base at J, with 12 bases in the middle. Germline CDR1 and CDR2: SGHTA and FQGNSA. The CDR3 reads CASSLRSGLSGNTIYF. The CDR3 DNA reads as TGTGCCAGCAGCTTAAGGTCGGGTCTTTCTGGAAACACCATATATTTT.

V usage is TRBV5-1 and J usage is TRBJ1-5, with a weak D call TRBD1 (6 bases). This CDR3 is built from 14 residues. CDR1 is SGHRS and CDR2 is YFSETQ in the germline V gene. Trimming pared 2 bases from V and 6 bases from J, leaving 12 bases between. The CDR3 sequence is CASSLGGDGQPQHF. DNA for the CDR3: TGCGCCAGCAGCTTAGGGGGAGACGGTCAGCCCCAGCATTTT.

The rearrangement uses TRBV5-1 and TRBJ2-5, with TRBD1 matching over 7 bases. Germline trimming cut 0 bases from V and 1 base from J; bases unmatched to any gene: 6. The V gene's germline CDR1 is SGHRS and CDR2 YFSETQ. The CDR3 is 16 residues long. CDR3 coding DNA: TGCGCCAGCAGCTTGGATAGACAGGGTACCCAAGAGACCCAGTACTTC. Encoded protein: CASSLDRQGTQETQYF.

The rearrangement uses TRBV27 and TRBJ2-2; D unclear. Germline assignment: CDR1 MNHEY and CDR2 SMNVEV (reference sequence). CDR3 length: 13 residues. V was cut by 8 bases and J by 4 bases, with 11 bases left in between. CDR3 residues: CASGLLSTGELFF. CDR3 in DNA: TGTGCCAGCGGGCTTCTCTCCACCGGGGAGCTGTTTTTT.

This clonotype was seen more than once but under ten times. The chain combines TRBV5-5 with TRBJ2-7; D is uncertain. This CDR3 is built from 13 residues. Germline CDR1 and CDR2: SGHKS and YYEKEE (reference sequence). The germline V and J ends were trimmed by 5 bases and 3 bases, with 12 bases remaining between them. In DNA, the CDR3 is TGTGCCAGCAGGGCCGGTCCCCACTACGAGCAGTACGTC. Amino acids: CASRAGPHYEQYV.

This clonotype was recorded a few times. The rearrangement uses TRBV12-3 or TRBV12-4 and TRBJ2-2, with a weak D call TRBD2 (6 bases). The CDR3 length is 15 residues. Between the trimmed V and J ends, which lost 6 bases and 4 bases, there was a span of 15 bases. CDR3 loop: CASSPSGRGTGELFF. CDR3 coding DNA: TGTGCCAGCAGCCCTTCAGGGCGGGGCACCGGGGAGCTGTTTTTT.

This CDR3 is CASKGQGSSYNEQFF. As DNA, the CDR3 is TGTGCCAGCAAGGGACAGGGAAGCTCCTACAATGAGCAGTTCTTC. This chain connects TRBV6-6 to TRBJ2-1, with 9 bases fitting TRBD1. The CDR3 has 15 residues. Unmatched junction bases numbered 4, after V lost 7 bases and J lost 0 bases. Germline loops: CDR1 MNHNY, CDR2 SVGAGI (reference sequence).

A few counts support this clonotype. The chain recombines TRBV6-5 with TRBJ1-5; 8 positions match TRBD1. CDR1 is MNHEY and CDR2 is SVGAGI in the germline V gene. The CDR3 consists of 18 residues. V shed 5 bases and J 2 bases; nucleotides not matched to a gene: 14. Here the CDR3 DNA reads TGTGCCAGCAGTGAAAGGACAGGGAGATCGGATGGCAATCAGCCCCAGCATTTT. Its protein product is CASSERTGRSDGNQPQHF.

As DNA, the CDR3 is TGTGCCAGCAGCCGAACTAGCGGGGGGGCGGGAGATACGCAGTATTTT. It is translated as CASSRTSGGAGDTQYF. V usage is TRBV5-5 and J usage is TRBJ2-3; 13 nucleotides match TRBD2. The ends lost 4 bases at V and 5 bases at J; junction bases unmatched: 7. The CDR3 contains 16 residues. The germline gives CDR1 SGHKS, CDR2 YYEKEE (reference sequence).

The chain is built from TRBV18 and TRBJ2-1, with D possibly matching TRBD1 (5 bases). Trimming removed 3 bases at V and 7 bases at J, with 10 bases between. CDR1 and CDR2 (germline): KGHSH, LQKENI. The CDR3 covers 13 residues. DNA for the CDR3: TGTGCCAGCTCACCGGTGGGGCGGAATGAGCAGTTCTTC. This encodes CASSPVGRNEQFF.

This clonotype has a handful of counts. J is TRBJ2-2 and V is TRBV4-2; D ambiguous. Germline V gene lookup returns CDR1 LGHNA and CDR2 YNFKEQ. V gave up 0 bases and J gave up 7 bases, with 9 bases separating them. This CDR3 contains 14 residues. CDR3 region: CASSQDDRLGELFF. CDR3 bases: TGTGCCAGCAGCCAAGATGATAGGCTCGGGGAGCTGTTTTTT.